This paragraph covers one T cell receptor beta chain sequence. Its specificity is unknown. The sample is drawn from a study of beta chain features in type 1 diabetes. Study at large: Comparable age, gender and cell yields were observed in patients relative to healthy donors. The study, taken as a whole, reports: In type 1 diabetes patients, VDJ junctions had fewer insertions; deletions at these junctions were more frequent.

The sequenced template was cDNA made from the entire isolated RNA. The repertoire was sequenced with immunoSEQ multiplex PCR; TCRdb's copy has only in-frame clones and lacks some. The sample lists about 350,000 clones; around 20% were seen once. One heparinised draw of blood, averaging roughly 120 mL, came from each donor. Germline V CDR1 and CDR2: SEHNR, FQNEAQ (reference sequence). The CDR3 sequence is 17 residues long. The ends lost 5 bases at V and 1 base at J; junction bases unmatched: 8. This sequence was found in a woman under 30 in good health. The chain joins TRBV7-9 to TRBJ2-6; the match to TRBD1 covers 7 bases. Sequencing input: naive CD4+ T cells from blood. For the CDR3, the DNA is TGTGCCAGCAGCCCTGACAGGGCTAGGTCTGGGGCCAACGTCCTGACTTTC. This gives the protein CASSPDRARSGANVLTF.